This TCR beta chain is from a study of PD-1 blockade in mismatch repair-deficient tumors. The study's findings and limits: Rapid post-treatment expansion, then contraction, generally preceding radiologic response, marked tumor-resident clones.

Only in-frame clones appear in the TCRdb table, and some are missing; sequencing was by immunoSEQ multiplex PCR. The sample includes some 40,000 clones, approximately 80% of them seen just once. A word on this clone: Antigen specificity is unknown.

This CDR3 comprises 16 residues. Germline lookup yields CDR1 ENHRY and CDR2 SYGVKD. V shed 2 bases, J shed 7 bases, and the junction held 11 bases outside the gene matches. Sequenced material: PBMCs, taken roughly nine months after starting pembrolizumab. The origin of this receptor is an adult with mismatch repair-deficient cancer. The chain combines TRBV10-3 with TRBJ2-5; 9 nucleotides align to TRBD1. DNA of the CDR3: TGTGCCATCAGTGAGCACACCGAACAGGGGGCGGGGACCCAGTACTTC. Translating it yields CAISEHTEQGAGTQYF.